This is a list of T cell receptor beta chains from one sample in a study of shared clonotypes between healthy human individuals. Profiling relied on immunoSEQ multiplex PCR, and the TCRdb table lists in-frame clones only, not all of them. Of about 1.5 million clones listed, 98% are singletons. The sequenced sample consisted of naive CD4+ T cells sorted from blood. The receptors here all came from a man aged 30 to 45 in good health. CDR3s include the opening cysteine and the closing phenylalanine or tryptophan. A D gene is named only where the DNA matches it firmly. Some rows have no size entry. The others give once, few or many, or a class for an expanded clone.

>TRBV15|TRBD2|-|TRBJ2-7
TGTGCCACCAGCAGATCCAGAGCGGGAGGGCCTTACGAGCAGTACTTC
CATSRSRAGGPYEQYF
>TRBV25-1|-|-|TRBJ1-1
TGTGCCAGCAGTGAATTAGTGGGAGGAGGGGAAGCTTTCTTT
CASSELVGGGEAFF
>TRBV10-3|-|once|TRBJ2-5
TGTGCCATCAGTGAGTCGGAGGAGACCCAGTACTTC
CAISESEETQYF
>TRBV2|TRBD1|once|TRBJ1-1
TGTGCCAGCAGTCTAGACAGGGGGACTGAAGCTTTCTTT
CASSLDRGTEAFF
>TRBV28|TRBD1|-|TRBJ1-1
TGTGCCGCAAGGACCATGGCCGGGACAGGCGGCACTGAAGCTTTCTTT
CAARTMAGTGGTEAFF
>TRBV5-1|TRBD2|-|TRBJ2-1
TGCGCCAGCAGCTTAGGACTAGCGAACTACAATGAGCAGTTCTTC
CASSLGLANYNEQFF
>TRBV2|-|-|TRBJ2-3
TGTGCCAGCAGTGAAACTAGGGCCCCCACAGATACGCAGTATTTT
CASSETRAPTDTQYF
>TRBV9|TRBD2|once|TRBJ2-2
TGTGCCAGCAGCGGAGGGACTAGCAGGAACACCGGGGAGCTGTTTTTT
CASSGGTSRNTGELFF
>TRBV5-1|TRBD2|once|TRBJ2-7
TGCGCCAGCAGCTTCACCACCTCCCAACTACTAGCGGGGGCTAGCTCCTACGAGCAGTACTTC
CASSFTTSQLLAGASSYEQYF
>TRBV11-2|-|-|TRBJ2-7
TGTGCCAGCAGCTTAGTTGTGGGGCCCCTAAGCTCCTACGAGCAGTACTTC
CASSLVVGPLSSYEQYF
>TRBV7-2|TRBD1|-|TRBJ1-1
TGTGCCAGCAGCTCACCGGGACAGGGAAACACTGAAGCTTTCTTT
CASSSPGQGNTEAFF
>TRBV14|-|-|TRBJ2-1
TGTGCCAGCAGCCAAGTTTTGGGGGCCAATGAGCAGTTCTTC
CASSQVLGANEQFF
>TRBV14|-|-|TRBJ1-4
TGTGCCAGCAGCCAAGGCCCGGGAGAAAATGAAAAACTGTTTTTT
CASSQGPGENEKLFF
>TRBV5-5|TRBD1|-|TRBJ2-7
TGTGCCAGCACCACATTAACGACAGGGCCGCCCTACGAGCAGTACTTC
CASTTLTTGPPYEQYF
>TRBV30|-|once|TRBJ1-4
TGTGCCTGGAGAGGGCCTACGGTTGAAAAACTGTTTTTT
CAWRGPTVEKLFF
>TRBV21-1|-|-|TRBJ1-5
TGTGCCAGCAGCAAAAAAAAATCGAATGGGGTCAATCAGCCCCAGCATTTT
CASSKKKSNGVNQPQHF
>TRBV29-1|-|-|TRBJ2-1
TGCAGCGTTGCCGAGCGTCTAGCGAACAATGAGCAGTTCTTC
CSVAERLANNEQFF
>TRBV6-1|TRBD2|-|TRBJ2-1
TGTGCCAGTAAAGCGGGGGCAGCCTATAATGAGCAGTTCTTC
CASKAGAAYNEQFF
>TRBV28|-|-|TRBJ2-7
TGTGCCAGCAAGACCGGACAGAGCAAAGCAGGGTACTTC
CASKTGQSKAGYF
>TRBV28|TRBD1|once|TRBJ1-1
TGTGCCAGCAGTTCGATTCAGGGGGCGTTCACTGAAGCTTTCTTT
CASSSIQGAFTEAFF
>TRBV29-1|-|-|TRBJ2-2
TGCAGCGTTGGGCGGGACCCTTACACCGGGGAGCTGTTTTTT
CSVGRDPYTGELFF
>TRBV27|-|once|TRBJ2-7
TGTGCCAGCAGTTCGCGACTAGGCGAATTGGACGAGCAGTACTTC
CASSSRLGELDEQYF
>TRBV2|-|few|TRBJ2-2
TGTGCCAGCAGTGACGACACCGGGGAGCTGTTTTTT
CASSDDTGELFF
>TRBV19|-|-|TRBJ1-5
TGTGCCAGTAGGAACAGGGTAGGGGGTCAGCCCCAGCATTTT
CASRNRVGGQPQHF
>TRBV5-1|-|-|TRBJ2-7
TGCGCCAGCAGTCAGAGGGACAGCGGGAGACGCGAGCAGTACTTC
CASSQRDSGRREQYF
>TRBV12-2|-|-|TRBJ2-3
TGTGCAAGTCGCCCTTCGGACAGGGCGCGGACTAGCGGGAGGGCCTTGATTACAGATACGCAGTATTTT
CASRPSDRARTSGRALITDTQYF
>TRBV5-5|-|-|TRBJ2-2
TGTGCCAGCAGCCCGCTCGCGACCGGGGAGCTGTTTTTT
CASSPLATGELFF
>TRBV5-5|TRBD1|-|TRBJ1-5
TGTGCCAGCAGCCTTGGACAGGCGACTTGGCAGCCCCAGCATTTT
CASSLGQATWQPQHF
>TRBV15|-|once|TRBJ2-7
TGTGCCACCAGCAGAGATCCTAGCCTAACCTACGAGCAGTACTTC
CATSRDPSLTYEQYF
>TRBV18|-|-|TRBJ2-1
TGTGCCAGCTCACCACCCGATGAGCGGGATGAGCAGTTCTTC
CASSPPDERDEQFF
>TRBV19|-|-|TRBJ2-7
TGTGCCAGTAGTATATCGACTAACTCCTACGAGCAGTACTTC
CASSISTNSYEQYF
>TRBV19|-|-|TRBJ2-1
TGTGCCAGTAGGGGGTATAGCGCGAGCTCCTACAATGAGCAGTTCTTC
CASRGYSASSYNEQFF
>TRBV27|-|-|TRBJ2-1
TGTGCCAGCGGGTACTTGTCGGTAGACCCCTACAATGAGCAGTTCTTC
CASGYLSVDPYNEQFF
>TRBV5-4|TRBD1|-|TRBJ2-7
TGTGCCAGCAGTCGGGACAGGGCCTACGAGCAGTACTTC
CASSRDRAYEQYF
>TRBV6-1|-|-|TRBJ2-3
TGTGCCAGCAGTGAATTCGGCGATACGCAGTATTTT
CASSEFGDTQYF